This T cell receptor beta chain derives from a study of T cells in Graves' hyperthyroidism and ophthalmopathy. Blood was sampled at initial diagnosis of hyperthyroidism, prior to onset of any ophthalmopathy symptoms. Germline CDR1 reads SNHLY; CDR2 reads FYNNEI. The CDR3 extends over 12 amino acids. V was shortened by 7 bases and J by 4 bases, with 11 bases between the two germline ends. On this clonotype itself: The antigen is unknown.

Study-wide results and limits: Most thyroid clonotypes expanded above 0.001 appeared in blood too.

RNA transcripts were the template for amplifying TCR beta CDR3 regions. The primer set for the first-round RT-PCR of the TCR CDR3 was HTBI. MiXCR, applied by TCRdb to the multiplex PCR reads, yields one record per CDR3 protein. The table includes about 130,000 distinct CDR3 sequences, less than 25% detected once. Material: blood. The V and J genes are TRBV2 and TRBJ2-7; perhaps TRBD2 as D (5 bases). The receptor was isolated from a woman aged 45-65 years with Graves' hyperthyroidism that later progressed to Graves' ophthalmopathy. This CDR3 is CASMDLSYEQYF. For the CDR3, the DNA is TGTGCCAGCATGGACTTATCATACGAGCAGTACTTC.